This T cell receptor (beta chain) was found in a study of T cell responses to AZD1222 COVID-19 vaccine (dated by TCRdb to 2020 to 2023). Looking at the study overall: AZD1222 recipients with second doses at about 4 weeks or about 12 weeks were pooled, because spike-specific TCR depth and breadth did not differ between schedules. Trial participants were enrolled by age into subgroups of 18-55, 56-69 and 70-plus years, and about 150, 27 and 61 TCR-sequenced participants, respectively, were included in these subgroups. A total of approximately 240 trial participants underwent TCR sequencing, of whom about 210 had received two doses of AZD1222 and around 25 had received two doses of the MenACWY control vaccine. Study-wide findings and limitations: Only five or six AZD1222 recipients were SARS-CoV-2 seropositive at baseline, limiting conclusions about previously exposed vaccinees. In the small 56-69-year group, the increase in depth fell short of significance, most likely because of low power. Most participants were white British and females outnumbered males, and the authors suggested that clonal diversity may have been underestimated. CD4 TCRs associated with the vaccine covered the entire spike protein, and the dominant responses were in regions 160-218 and 743-854. Because no day 14 peak-response samples were available, repertoires were characterized only after the peak T cell response. Nearly half of unique spike-specific TCRs reportedly recognized epitopes outside regions mutated in the B.1.351 and B.1.1.7 variants. A significant rise in spike-specific TCR breadth and depth was observed after two AZD1222 doses relative to day 0 and relative to MenACWY recipients.

About this clone itself: This clone's antigen is unknown. There are no base qualities to consult, and no much larger clone falls within one base.

Taken with the paper, the label for time point translates to: baseline before first vaccination. Vaccinee samples were obtained from the UK trials COV001 and COV002, which included a single-blind randomized controlled phase 2/3 trial of AZD1222 (ChAdOx1 nCoV-19) in healthy adults. Trial participant PBMC samples were collected at day 0 and day 28 after the second dose for TCRbeta chain sequencing. Relative to germline, V is 0 bases shorter and J is 4 bases shorter, with 0 bases between their ends. According to the germline V gene (reference sequence), CDR1 reads LGHDT and CDR2 reads YNNKEL. The CDR3 runs 11 amino acids, cysteine and phenylalanine included. Here the CDR3 DNA is all that survives: 33 bases in frame from base 1. The CDR3 regions of human TCRbeta chains were analyzed by immunosequencing. Under the source paper's analysis protocol: TCRs in the repertoires were compared against a reference library of SARS-CoV-2-specific TCRs that had been generated with the MIRA antigen-specificity platform. Breadth meant the fraction of unique TCRs that were SARS-CoV-2-associated, whereas depth meant the fraction of total T cells that were SARS-CoV-2-associated. Each spike-specific TCR was assigned to its reactive spike region and to a CD4 or CD8 class using the MIRA data. Log10-transformed breadth and depth values were compared by one-way ANOVA with Sidak's multiple comparisons tests. The source is immuneACCESS, and TCRdb retained only in-frame sequences with V and J called. Part of the clones is not carried over; for the studies checked, unresolved V genes explain less than half of this, and the remainder is unexplained. V and J calls and clone size are those listed in that table; D and trimming were worked out from the DNA. This sample lists approximately 150,000 clones; less than 95% were detected once. The top ten clonotypes cover roughly 1.3% of the sample.

The rearrangement combines TRBV3-1 (or the pseudogene TRBV3-2) with TRBJ2-5; the D gene cannot be resolved reliably. Source: peripheral blood, taken on day 0 of AZD1222 vaccination. The origin of this receptor is an adult in good health. In nucleotide form, the sequence is TGTGCCAGCAGCCAAGAAGAGACCCAGTACTTC. This encodes CASSQEETQYF.